This TCR beta chain was identified during a study of PD-1 blockade in mismatch repair-deficient tumors. Points from the study as a whole: Rapid post-treatment expansion, then contraction, generally preceding radiologic response, marked tumor-resident clones.

On this clone itself: What it binds is not known.

Libraries were prepared by immunoSEQ multiplex PCR; TCRdb keeps only in-frame clonotypes and omits some of them. In the table there are some 120,000 clones, 86% of which are singletons. Germline V gene lookup returns CDR1 MGHRA and CDR2 YSYEKL. The CDR3 runs to 16 residues. V gave up 1 base and J gave up 4 bases, with 13 bases separating them. This TCR came from an adult with mismatch repair-deficient cancer. The rearrangement links TRBV4-1 to TRBJ2-2, with D unresolved. Here the sequenced sample was peripheral blood, taken 44 weeks after starting pembrolizumab. DNA for the CDR3: TGCGCCAGCAGCCAAGTTCGGTGGGCTAGCACCGGGGAGCTGTTTTTT. Its protein is CASSQVRWASTGELFF.